This is a list of T cell receptor beta chains from one sample in a study of blood T cell repertoires in COVID-19. Measured with immunoSEQ multiplex PCR; TCRdb has only the in-frame clones, and not every one. The table records about 100,000 clones, just under 85% of them present only once. The sequenced sample was peripheral blood. These receptors came from a man aged 45-65 years with active or convalescent COVID-19. CDR3s include the opening cysteine and the closing phenylalanine or tryptophan. A D gene is named only where the DNA matches it firmly. Expanded clones get a size class; other rows say once, few or many, or leave the size out.

. TRBD2 TRBJ2-1 TRBV6-1 TGTGCCAGCAGTGCGGCCAATAGCGGGGCGATCTACAATGAGCAGTTCTTC CASSAANSGAIYNEQFF
. TRBD1 TRBJ1-1 TRBV18 TGTGCCAGCTCACCCCGCAACAGGGGAAGGGGCACTGAAGCTTTCTTT CASSPRNRGRGTEAFF
. TRBD1 TRBJ1-3 TRBV3-1/TRBV3-2 TGTGCCAGCAGCCAACCCTGGACAGGGCAGGGAAACACCATATATTTT CASSQPWTGQGNTIYF
. . TRBJ2-4 TRBV18 TGTGCCAGCTCACCTTCTTTACTAGCCAAAAACATTCAGTACTTC CASSPSLLAKNIQYF
. . TRBJ2-7 TRBV2 TGTGCCAGCAGGGCTCTCGGCGACAGCTCCTACGAGCAGTACTTC CASRALGDSSYEQYF
. TRBD1 TRBJ2-3 TRBV29-1 TGCAGCGTTGCGGGGACAGGGGTAACAGATACGCAGTATTTT CSVAGTGVTDTQYF
. . TRBJ2-5 TRBV24-1 TGTGCCACAGAGGCGTCCGGCAGCCAAGAGACCCAGTACTTC CATEASGSQETQYF
many TRBD1 TRBJ1-2 TRBV6-5 TGTGCCAGCAAGACAGGGGGCAGCTATGGCTACACCTTC CASKTGGSYGYTF
once TRBD2 TRBJ2-3 TRBV30 TGTGCCTGGAGGGGGGGGAGGACTAGCGGAACAGATACGCAGTATTTT CAWRGGRTSGTDTQYF
few . TRBJ1-2 TRBV4-1 TGCGCCAGCAGCCAAGTTAAGGTCAGAGGACTCAAAATCTCGTGGGGCTACACCTTC CASSQVKVRGLKISWGYTF
. TRBD2 TRBJ2-3 TRBV30 TGTGCCTGGAGTACCGCTAGCGGGAGGCTGGCAGATACGCAGTATTTT CAWSTASGRLADTQYF
. TRBD1 TRBJ2-1 TRBV5-6 TGTGCCAGCCTACAGGGGACAGCCTACAATGAGCAGTTCTTC CASLQGTAYNEQFF
. TRBD2 TRBJ2-5 TRBV10-2 TGCGCCAGCATGGGAGCGGGGGGGATTGCAGAGACCCAGTACTTC CASMGAGGIAETQYF
. TRBD1 TRBJ1-1 TRBV27 TGTGCCAGCAGTTCCAGGACAGGACCCGGGTTCACTGAAGCTTTCTTT CASSSRTGPGFTEAFF
. TRBD1 TRBJ2-2 TRBV20-1 TGCAGTGCTAGTGGACAGGGGAACACCGGGGAGCTGTTTTTT CSASGQGNTGELFF
. TRBD1 TRBJ1-2 TRBV7-9 TGTGCCAGCAGCTTTGCAGGGACAGGGGAGGGCTACACCTTC CASSFAGTGEGYTF
few TRBD1 TRBJ1-1 TRBV4-1 TGCGCCAGCAGCCCTGCCGGACAGGGGGTAACTGAAGCTTTCTTT CASSPAGQGVTEAFF
. . TRBJ1-1 TRBV5-1 TGCGCCAGCAGCTGGGCGGGGGGCGAAAACACTGAAGCTTTCTTT CASSWAGGENTEAFF
. TRBD2 TRBJ2-1 TRBV7-3 TGTGCCAGCAGCTTAAGACTAGCGGGAGTTAATGAGCAGTTCTTC CASSLRLAGVNEQFF
. . TRBJ2-3 TRBV9 TGTGCCAGCAGCCCCGGGACTAGCACAGATACGCAGTATTTT CASSPGTSTDTQYF
few . TRBJ1-6 TRBV5-8 TGTGCCAGCAGCTTGAGGGAGTCACCCCTCCACTTT CASSLRESPLHF
few . TRBJ1-2 TRBV7-8 TGTGCCAGCAGCTTAACAGGGTTGGATGGCTACACCTTC CASSLTGLDGYTF
. . TRBJ2-2 TRBV28 TGTGCCAGCAGCTATGGCAGCGCGAACACCGGGGAGCTGTTTTTT CASSYGSANTGELFF
few . TRBJ1-1 TRBV11-1 TGTGCCAGCAGCTTATTTGAGGGAGAAGCTTTCTTT CASSLFEGEAFF
. . TRBJ1-5 TRBV5-6 TGTGCCAGCAGCATCCTCGGGGATTACGGCAATCAGCCCCAGCATTTT CASSILGDYGNQPQHF
. . TRBJ1-2 TRBV5-1 TGCGCCAGCAGCTCGGGAGTGGGCAGGCAGAGATCGGTCTATGGCTACACCTTC CASSSGVGRQRSVYGYTF
. TRBD2 TRBJ2-6 TRBV3-1/TRBV3-2 TGTGCCAGCAGCCCGGGACTAGCTGGGGCCAACGTCCTGACTTTC CASSPGLAGANVLTF
once TRBD1 TRBJ1-1 TRBV19 TGTGCCAGTAGTTCCGGGACAGGGGCTGAAGCTTTCTTT CASSSGTGAEAFF
. . TRBJ2-2 TRBV19 TGTGCCAGTAGATTATTGGGAGGCGGCGGGGAGCTGTTTTTT CASRLLGGGGELFF
. . TRBJ2-6 TRBV19 TGTGCCAGTAGTATGTTTGGGGGGTTTACTGGGGCCAACGTCCTGACTTTC CASSMFGGFTGANVLTF
once . TRBJ1-4 TRBV3-1/TRBV3-2 TGTGCCAGCAGCCAAGAGGGGGGGCGTGAAGAAAAACTGTTTTTT CASSQEGGREEKLFF
. TRBD2 TRBJ2-4 TRBV19 TGTGCCAGTAGCGGACTAGCGGTCCCGGAGACAGCCAAAAACATTCAGTACTTC CASSGLAVPETAKNIQYF
once TRBD2 TRBJ2-7 TRBV18 TGTGCCAGCTCACCACCGAATAGCGGGAGACGCGAGCAGTACTTC CASSPPNSGRREQYF
. TRBD1 TRBJ1-2 TRBV5-1 TGCGCCAGCAGCTCAGACCGTGGGAACAGGGGGCGAGTAGACTATGGCTACACCTTC CASSSDRGNRGRVDYGYTF
once TRBD1 TRBJ1-1 TRBV27 TGTGCCAGCAGTATCACAGGGGGCACTGAAGCTTTCTTT CASSITGGTEAFF
. . TRBJ1-1 TRBV6-5 TGTGCCAGCACTCCAGGGGACACTGAAGCTTTCTTT CASTPGDTEAFF
. TRBD2 TRBJ2-7 TRBV30 TGTGCCTGTCGACTAGCGGGAGGGAGCTCCTACGAGCAGTACTTC CACRLAGGSSYEQYF
. TRBD1 TRBJ1-5 TRBV6-1 TGTGCCAGCAGTGAAGCGGACAGGACGGAACAGCCCCAGCATTTT CASSEADRTEQPQHF
. . TRBJ2-7 TRBV4-1 TGCGCCAGCAGCCAAGGCCTAGGTAACACTGGTTTCTACGAGCAGTACTTC CASSQGLGNTGFYEQYF
. . TRBJ1-1 TRBV18 TGTGCCAGCTCGTCAATACAGGGTGACACTGAAGCTTTCTTT CASSSIQGDTEAFF
once . TRBJ1-2 TRBV6-5 TGTGCCAGCAGGGGAGGGTCGGCTTACTATGGCTACACCTTC CASRGGSAYYGYTF